This T cell receptor beta chain was captured in a study of OX40 agonist ivuxolimab in advanced cancers. Regarding the study as a whole: The mean number of expanded clones was higher in CD8+ T cells than in CD4+.

Produced via immunoSEQ multiplex PCR; TCRdb's table is partial and in-frame only. The table includes around 92,000 clones, 85% to 95% detected once. Blood sampling was done at baseline, cycle 4 day 1, and cycle 7 day 1. The CDR3 consists of 14 residues. Germline CDR1 is SNHLY and CDR2 is FYNNEI. V shed 3 bases and J 5 bases; nucleotides not matched to a gene: 4. Turning to this clone: Its antigen is still unknown.

The sequenced sample was CD4+ or CD8+ T cells sorted from blood, obtained in a trial of the OX40 agonist ivuxolimab. This clonotype was sampled from an adult with an advanced solid tumor such as melanoma, head and neck, liver or kidney cancer. The chain is built from TRBV2 and TRBJ1-1, with TRBD1 matching 9 bases. The CDR3 protein is CASSEGTGRTEAFF. Written as DNA, the CDR3 is TGTGCCAGCAGTGAGGGGACAGGGAGGACTGAAGCTTTCTTT.